Below, one T cell receptor (beta chain) is given with its context. The antigen is undetermined. These data belong to a study of T cell repertoires in cytomegalovirus infection. TCRdb processed the reads anew with MiXCR; each CDR3 protein has one entry. The table lists 400,000 or so distinct CDR3 sequences, 15% to 20% of them singletons. Study-wide findings and caveats: Dominating the ex vivo response were TCR beta clonotypes that were CMV-specific and HLA-C-restricted.

The germline V gene has CDR1 GTSNPN and CDR2 SVGIG (reference sequence). The CDR3 is 17 amino acids. Trimming removed 3 bases from V and 0 bases from J, with 18 bases in between. V is TRBV30 and J is TRBJ1-5; D gene uncertain. This clonotype originated in a human donor in good health (CMV status not recorded). Some clones in this sample may be carry-over from other donors' samples. The material sequenced was PBMCs. CDR3 in DNA: TGTGCCTGGAGCTTTGGGCAGAGCTCCTATAGCAATCAGCCCCAGCATTTT. Protein: CAWSFGQSSYSNQPQHF.